This T cell receptor beta chain originates from a study of OX40 agonist ivuxolimab in advanced cancers. On the study more broadly: Ivuxolimab, which is an agonistic anti-OX40 (CD134) antibody, was administered to the patients. General study results and limits: By week 6 at 0.1 to 3.0 mg/kg, blood CD4+ and CD8+ T cells had expanded clonally. In CD8+ T cells, expanded clones were on average more numerous than in CD4+.

Prior autoimmune disease or systemic immunosuppression barred patients. A word on this clone: The target antigen is unknown.

V lost 0 bases and J lost 8, with 4 bases in between. Germline lookup yields CDR1 WSHSY and CDR2 SAAADI. CDR3 length: 11 amino acids. Clones were sequenced by immunoSEQ multiplex PCR, and TCRdb holds only the in-frame ones, with some missing. The sample contains around 99,000 clones, roughly 89% of which appear only once. The source was CD4+ or CD8+ T cells sorted from blood, collected in a trial of the OX40 agonist ivuxolimab. The chain couples TRBV10-2 to TRBJ1-2; D not certain. The sequence was obtained from an adult with an advanced solid tumor such as melanoma, head and neck, liver or kidney cancer. The chain's CDR3 is CASSESGGYTF. The CDR3, as DNA: TGCGCCAGCAGTGAGTCGGGCGGCTACACCTTC.